The entry that follows covers one T cell receptor (beta chain) sequence. This sample was included in a study of cytomegalovirus exposure and HLA in healthy donors. V shed 3 bases and J shed 5 bases, with 26 bases lying between them. The CDR3 runs 19 residues. The germline gives CDR1 MDHEN, CDR2 SYDVKM. Amplification used 60 Vbeta primers and 13 Jbeta primers. Generated by immunoSEQ multiplex PCR, the TCRdb table keeps only in-frame clones and is missing some. The sample contains roughly 150,000 clones, approximately 80% of which appear only once. Sequencing was performed on PBMCs. V gene TRBV28 combines with J gene TRBJ1-5; unclear D gene. The sequence was collected from a man aged 30-40 years in good health and CMV-seronegative. CDR3 coding DNA: TGTGCCAGCAGTTTTCTCCCACTCTTAAGGTCTCGGCGGGATCAGCCCCAGCATTTT. Residues: CASSFLPLLRSRRDQPQHF.